The 23 T cell receptor beta chains below come from one sample, sequenced in a study of Ad26.COV2.S vaccination and SARS-CoV-2 variants. Sequencing used immunoSEQ multiplex PCR; TCRdb keeps in-frame clones, though not all of them. The data contain some 450,000 clones, roughly 88% of them singletons. Treatment indicated: around 19 received Ad26.COV2.S at low or high dose, single or two shots; 5 received placebo; per-sample allocation not given. Sampling was done on day 63 after the first vaccine or placebo injection. The source material was peripheral blood, sampled in a trial of Ad26.COV2.S vaccine versus placebo. The receptor source for this set is a person between 18 and 59 years old who received the Ad26.COV2.S COVID-19 vaccine or a placebo.

The rearrangement uses TRBV7-9 and TRBJ2-3; D uncertain. The CDR3 consists of 13 residues. CDR1 is SEHNR, CDR2 FQNEAQ, per germline (reference sequence). V was cut by 4 bases and J by 2 bases, with 7 bases left in between. The CDR3 protein is CASSSVNTDTQYF. The CDR3 bases are TGTGCCAGCAGCTCGGTTAACACAGATACGCAGTATTTT.

The gene calls are TRBV6-5 and TRBJ2-1, with D perhaps TRBD2 (6 bases). This CDR3 is built from 16 residues. V was pared by 0 bases and J by 7 bases, with 16 bases between. From germline, CDR1 is MNHEY and CDR2 SVGAGI. The chain's CDR3 is CASSYSGQRVVNEQFF. In nucleotides, the CDR3 is TGTGCCAGCAGTTACTCAGGGCAGCGGGTCGTAAATGAGCAGTTCTTC.

The genes are TRBV7-6 and TRBJ1-4; TRBD1 is a possible D gene (5 bases). Trimming pared 1 base from V and 4 bases from J, leaving 10 bases between. Germline V lookup: CDR1 SGHVS, CDR2 FNYEAQ. The CDR3 loop spans 15 amino acids. The CDR3: CASSLGQGLNEKLFF. The CDR3 DNA is TGTGCCAGCAGCTTAGGTCAGGGACTTAATGAAAAACTGTTTTTT.

The chain couples TRBV20-1 to TRBJ2-1; D gene uncertain. V lost 3 bases to trimming and J lost 8 bases, with 11 bases between them. There are 12 residues in the CDR3. Germline lookup yields CDR1 DFQATT and CDR2 SNEGSKA (reference sequence). CDR3 region: CSASRSQDEQFF. The CDR3 bases are TGCAGTGCTAGTCGGTCCCAGGATGAGCAGTTCTTC.

This sequence joins TRBV9 and TRBJ2-5, with TRBD2 matching over 12 bases. The germline gives CDR1 SGDLS, CDR2 YYNGEE. This CDR3 has 17 residues. The V segment lost 0 bases and the J segment 4 bases; nucleotides outside the gene matches: 7. The CDR3 loop reads CASSVGASGGDVETQYF. The CDR3 region has the DNA TGTGCCAGCAGCGTAGGAGCTAGCGGGGGGGACGTAGAGACCCAGTACTTC.

The genes are TRBV2 and TRBJ1-4; the D is unclear. The V and J ends lost 4 bases and 2 bases respectively, with 8 bases between them. Germline assignment: CDR1 SNHLY and CDR2 FYNNEI. The CDR3 extends over 14 amino acids. The CDR3 reads CASSVVRTNEKLFF. DNA for the CDR3: TGTGCCAGCAGTGTGGTGAGGACTAATGAAAAACTGTTTTTT.

The chain recombines TRBV30 with TRBJ1-1; TRBD1 aligns across 8 bases. The CDR3 runs to 13 residues. The ends lost 0 bases at V and 6 bases at J; junction bases unmatched: 3. The V gene's germline CDR1 is GTSNPN and CDR2 SVGIG (reference sequence). CDR3 DNA: TGTGCCTGGAGTGTAGACAGGGGCGCTGAAGCTTTCTTT. Translated, it gives CAWSVDRGAEAFF.

The J gene is TRBJ2-5, the V gene TRBV13, with TRBD2 matching 7 bases. With V trimmed by 5 bases and J by 1 base, 4 bases remained unmatched. The CDR3 consists of 14 residues. Germline values: CDR1 PRHDT, CDR2 FYEKMQ (reference sequence). CDR3 in DNA: TGTGCCAGCAGCCATCCTAGCGGCCAAGAGACCCAGTACTTC. This encodes CASSHPSGQETQYF.

The V call is TRBV5-1, the J call TRBJ2-2; D may be TRBD2 (7 bases). The CDR3 totals 15 residues. Germline CDR1 and CDR2: SGHRS and YFSETQ. Trimming cost V 2 bases and J 8 bases, with 16 bases left between them. In DNA, the CDR3 is TGCGCCAGCAGCTTTGCCGGGGGGCTGATTGGGGAGCTGTTTTTT. Protein product: CASSFAGGLIGELFF.

V usage is TRBV6-1 and J usage is TRBJ2-3; the match to TRBD2 covers 7 bases. There are 17 residues in the CDR3. Germline CDR1 is MNHNS and CDR2 is SASEGT. Trimming removed 2 bases from V and 1 base from J; junction bases left unmatched: 9. The CDR3 DNA follows: TGTGCCAGCAGTGAAAGTTTTCCCCGGGGGGGCACAGATACGCAGTATTTT. Protein sequence: CASSESFPRGGTDTQYF.

The sample holds one count of this clone. The V call is TRBV5-6, the J call TRBJ2-1; D is ambiguous. This CDR3 has 14 amino acids. V lost 2 bases to trimming and J lost 0 bases, with 6 bases between them. Germline V gives CDR1 SGHDT, CDR2 YYEEEE. The CDR3 region has the DNA TGTGCCAGCAGCTTATTAAGCTCCTACAATGAGCAGTTCTTC. This sequence encodes CASSLLSSYNEQFF.

In its sample, this clone was seen a few times. The chain recombines TRBV5-4 with TRBJ1-2; tentatively, D is TRBD1 (6 bases). CDR1 and CDR2 from the germline V gene are SGHNT and YYREEE (reference sequence). This CDR3 is built from 15 residues. With 0 bases removed from V and 4 bases from J, the gap between germline ends came to 13 bases. The chain's CDR3 is CASSLGHRDGYGYTF. For the CDR3, the DNA is TGTGCCAGCAGCTTGGGCCACAGGGATGGCTATGGCTACACCTTC. Together with reference TRBV5-4 and TRBJ1-2, the CDR3 gives the full variable domain: ETGVTQSPTHLIKTRGQQVTLRCSSQSGHNTVSWYQQALGQGPQFIFQYYREEENGRGNFPPRFSGLQFPNYSSELNVNALELDDSALYLCASSLGHRDGYGYTFGSGTRLTVV.

The rearrangement uses TRBV10-3 and TRBJ2-7; tentatively, D is TRBD1 (5 bases). V dropped 3 bases and J dropped 6 bases, with 12 bases sitting between them. This CDR3 is built from 13 residues. Germline values: CDR1 ENHRY, CDR2 SYGVKD. Here the CDR3 DNA reads TGTGCCATCAGTGATGGGCAGGGTGGCGAGCAGTACTTC. Its protein product is CAISDGQGGEQYF.

V usage is TRBV27 and J usage is TRBJ1-1; D may be TRBD1 (5 bases). The germline CDR1 and CDR2 sequences are MNHEY and SMNVEV (reference sequence). The CDR3 sequence is 12 residues long. V gave up 5 bases and J gave up 1 base, with 5 bases separating them. The CDR3 DNA follows: TGTGCCAGCAGTGGACAGAACACTGAAGCTTTCTTT. It yields the protein CASSGQNTEAFF.

The chain is built from TRBV19 and TRBJ2-5, with D perhaps given as TRBD1 or TRBD2 (5 bases each). Trimming removed 5 bases from V and 4 bases from J, with 14 bases in between. This CDR3 region has 14 residues. Germline-derived CDR1 and CDR2 are LNHDA and SQIVND (reference sequence). The CDR3 loop is CASSPSGAGETQYF. As DNA, the CDR3 is TGTGCCAGTAGTCCATCCGGGGCAGGAGAGACCCAGTACTTC.

The chain links TRBV30 to TRBJ2-7; D is ambiguous. Germline CDR1 reads GTSNPN; CDR2 reads SVGIG (reference sequence). V was clipped by 5 bases and J by 2 bases, with 16 bases between them. This CDR3 is 14 amino acids long. The DNA of the CDR3 is TGTGCCTGGGCTTTAGGAGCCGGAACCTACGAGCAGTACTTC. This encodes CAWALGAGTYEQYF.

The J gene is TRBJ2-5, the V gene TRBV18; D not resolved. In germline, CDR1 is KGHSH, CDR2 LQKENI. This CDR3 comprises 13 residues. V lost 2 bases to trimming and J lost 2 bases, with 6 bases between them. CDR3 sequence: CASSPIQQETQYF. The CDR3 DNA reads as TGTGCCAGCTCACCAATCCAGCAAGAGACCCAGTACTTC.

The rearrangement joins TRBV7-7 to TRBJ2-5; 9 positions agree with TRBD1. V gave up 6 bases and J gave up 2 bases; unmatched junction bases: 4. Germline CDR1 reads SSHAT; CDR2 reads FNYEAQ (reference sequence). The CDR3 covers 14 residues. The CDR3 nucleotides are TGTGCCAGCAGTCCGGGACAGGGACAAGAGACCCAGTACTTC. Translated: CASSPGQGQETQYF.

This sequence joins TRBV28 and TRBJ1-3; D remains ambiguous. The CDR3 runs 17 residues. Trimming took 4 bases from V and 0 from J, leaving 16 bases between them. The germline gives CDR1 MDHEN, CDR2 SYDVKM. CDR3 DNA: TGTGCCAGCAGTTCCTGGGCAGCCTCCAGCTCTGGAAACACCATATATTTT. This gives the protein CASSSWAASSSGNTIYF.

The chain employs TRBV11-3 and TRBJ2-1; D may be TRBD2 (5 bases). The CDR3 totals 13 residues. V lost 5 bases and J lost 8, with 13 bases in between. Per germline, CDR1 SGHNT and CDR2 YENEEA. The CDR3 bases are TGTGCCAGCAGCAAACTAGATTCTTATGAGCAGTTCTTC. Translation: CASSKLDSYEQFF.

V usage is TRBV28 and J usage is TRBJ2-3; 8 nucleotides line up with TRBD2. CDR1 is MDHEN and CDR2 is SYDVKM in the germline V gene. V dropped 5 bases and J dropped 1; count of bases not matched to a gene: 8. CDR3 size: 16 residues. The CDR3: CASSPQREWGTDTQYF. Written as DNA, the CDR3 is TGTGCCAGCAGTCCCCAGCGGGAGTGGGGCACAGATACGCAGTATTTT. The full variable domain, with the rest looked up from reference TRBV28 and TRBJ2-3, is DVKVTQSSRYLVKRTGEKVFLECVQDMDHENMFWYRQDPGLGLRLIYFSYDVKMKEKGDIPEGYSVSREKKERFSLILESASTNQTSMYLCASSPQREWGTDTQYFGPGTRLTVL.

The chain combines TRBV10-3 with TRBJ2-1, with 12 bases aligning to TRBD2. The germline V gene has CDR1 ENHRY and CDR2 SYGVKD. CDR3 length: 15 amino acids. Germline trimming cut 4 bases from V and 8 bases from J; bases unmatched to any gene: 6. The CDR3 DNA is TGTGCCATCAGTGTCGGACTAGCGGGGTGGGATGAGCAGTTCTTC. It codes for CAISVGLAGWDEQFF.

The V call is TRBV20-1, the J call TRBJ2-7; D unresolved. V was clipped by 3 bases and J by 7 bases, with 16 bases between them. This CDR3 spans 13 amino acids. Germline-derived CDR1 and CDR2 are DFQATT and SNEGSKA (reference sequence). The CDR3 spells CSASETPEVEQYF. For the CDR3, the DNA is TGCAGTGCTAGTGAGACACCCGAGGTGGAGCAGTACTTC.